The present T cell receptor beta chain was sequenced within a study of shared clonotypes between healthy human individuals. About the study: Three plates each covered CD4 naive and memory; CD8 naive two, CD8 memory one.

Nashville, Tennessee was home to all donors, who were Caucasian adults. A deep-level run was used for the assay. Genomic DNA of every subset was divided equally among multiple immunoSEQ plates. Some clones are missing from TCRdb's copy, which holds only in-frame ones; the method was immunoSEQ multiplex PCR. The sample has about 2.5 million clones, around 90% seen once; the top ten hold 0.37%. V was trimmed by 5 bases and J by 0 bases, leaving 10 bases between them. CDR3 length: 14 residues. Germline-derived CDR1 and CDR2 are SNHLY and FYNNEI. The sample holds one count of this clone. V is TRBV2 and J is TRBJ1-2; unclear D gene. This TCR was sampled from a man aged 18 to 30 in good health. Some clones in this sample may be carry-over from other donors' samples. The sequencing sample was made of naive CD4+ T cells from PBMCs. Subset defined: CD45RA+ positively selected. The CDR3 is CASSIIGSNYGYTF. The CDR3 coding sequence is TGTGCCAGCAGTATTATCGGGTCTAACTATGGCTACACCTTC.